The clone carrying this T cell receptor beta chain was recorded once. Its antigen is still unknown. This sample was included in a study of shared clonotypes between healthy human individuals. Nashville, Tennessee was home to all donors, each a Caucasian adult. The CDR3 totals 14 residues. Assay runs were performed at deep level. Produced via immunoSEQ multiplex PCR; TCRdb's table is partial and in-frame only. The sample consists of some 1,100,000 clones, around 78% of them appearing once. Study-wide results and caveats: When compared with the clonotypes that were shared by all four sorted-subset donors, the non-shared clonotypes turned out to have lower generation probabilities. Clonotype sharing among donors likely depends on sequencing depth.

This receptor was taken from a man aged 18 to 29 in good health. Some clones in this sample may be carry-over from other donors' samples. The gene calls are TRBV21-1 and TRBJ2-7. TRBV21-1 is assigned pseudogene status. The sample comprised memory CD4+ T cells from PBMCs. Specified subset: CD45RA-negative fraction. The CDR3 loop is CASSKVRRRAEQYF. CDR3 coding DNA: TGTGCCAGCAGCAAAGTACGTCGACGCGCCGAGCAGTACTTC.